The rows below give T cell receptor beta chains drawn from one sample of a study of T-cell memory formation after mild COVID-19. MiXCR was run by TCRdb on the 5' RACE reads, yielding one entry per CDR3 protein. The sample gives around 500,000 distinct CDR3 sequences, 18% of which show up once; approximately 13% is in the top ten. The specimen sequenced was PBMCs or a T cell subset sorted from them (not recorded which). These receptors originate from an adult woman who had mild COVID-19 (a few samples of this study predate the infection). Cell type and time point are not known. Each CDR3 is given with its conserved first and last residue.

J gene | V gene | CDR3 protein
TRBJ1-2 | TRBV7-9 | CASSLGGRGDYGYTF
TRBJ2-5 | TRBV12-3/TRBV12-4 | CASGELAFRETQYF
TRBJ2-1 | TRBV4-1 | CPSRRTDKGGFSEQFF
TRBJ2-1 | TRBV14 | CASSQHLRGNEQFF
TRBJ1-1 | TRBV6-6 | CASTVHLNTEAFF
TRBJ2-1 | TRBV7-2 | CASSLAYSGRTSYNEQFF
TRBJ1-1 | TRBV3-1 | CASSRTGGAATEAFF
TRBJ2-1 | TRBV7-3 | CASSSSGGVGNEQFF
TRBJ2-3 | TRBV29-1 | CSVEDRERGGPSTDTQYF
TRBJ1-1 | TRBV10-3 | CAISVKVNTEAFF
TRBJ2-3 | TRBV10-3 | CATRTGSTDTQYF
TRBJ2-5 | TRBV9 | CASSVGEGLIETQYF
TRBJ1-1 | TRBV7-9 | CASNSGYRQGSEAFF
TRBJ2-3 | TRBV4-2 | CASSHGSGQGSYTQYF
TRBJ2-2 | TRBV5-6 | CASSADRVRTGELFF